The sequence of this T cell receptor (beta chain) was determined in a study of blood T cell repertoires in COVID-19. Overall study: T cells, B-cell-depleted T cells, or PBMCs supplied cDNA or gDNA.

The CDR3 sequence is 16 residues long. Per the germline V gene, CDR1 is SGHAT and CDR2 is FQNNGV. J lost 4 bases, V lost 2 bases, and 7 bases had no gene match. The assay was immunoSEQ multiplex PCR, and TCRdb's table has in-frame clones only and misses some. The table lists 55,000 to 80,000 clones, around four fifths of them singletons. The TCR was taken from a woman older than 75 with acute or convalescent COVID-19. The chain has TRBV11-2 and TRBJ1-5; 8 nucleotides match TRBD1. Sequenced material: peripheral blood. The CDR3 reads CASSLFGQGGNQPQHF. CDR3 nucleotide sequence: TGTGCCAGCAGCTTATTCGGACAGGGTGGTAATCAGCCCCAGCATTTT.